The text below deals with one T cell receptor (beta chain). Antigen: not known. A much larger clone differs from this one at a single base, so this may be a read error. PCR primers comprised 60 Vbeta and 13 Jbeta primers. Profiled with immunoSEQ multiplex PCR; TCRdb holds only in-frame clones, not every one. The data show tens of thousands of clones, with 73% seen just once and around 5.4% held by the top ten. The CDR3 is 13 residues long. Germline V gene data show CDR1 as SGHTA and CDR2 as FQGTGA. The V gene lost 0 bases and the J gene lost 3 bases, with 6 bases spanning the gap. This sample is drawn from a study of cytomegalovirus exposure and HLA in healthy donors. Study information: Assignment to the Caucasian-associated ancestry cluster applied to approximately 80% of the approximately 420 genotyped donors. Study conclusions and caveats: Prior analysis indicated that the majority of TCR beta V segments exhibited productivity approximately 87% or approximately 30% of the time. In a later analysis, the majority of CMV-associated beta chains seemingly showed HLA restriction. Indistinguishable V segments, including TRBV6-2 and TRBV6-3, were excluded.

The sequence was collected from a man in his fifties or sixties in good health and CMV-seronegative. Input material: PBMCs. This sequence joins TRBV7-3 and TRBJ2-7; D is unresolved. The CDR3 sequence: CASSLTPSYEQYF. In nucleotides, the CDR3 is TGTGCCAGCAGCTTAACCCCCAGCTACGAGCAGTACTTC.